This T cell receptor beta chain came from a study of blood T cell repertoires in COVID-19. Study background: There were acute and convalescent COVID-19 samples, and they came from the United States, Italy and Spain.

CDR3 length: 17 residues. V lost 5 bases to trimming and J lost 0 bases; unmatched junction nucleotides: 7. From germline, CDR1 is SGHTS and CDR2 YDEGEE. All enrollees were about 18 to 100 years old and from about 25 US areas. Here immunoSEQ multiplex PCR was the method, and the copy in TCRdb shows in-frame clones only, minus some. Of 300,000 to 350,000 clones listed, 90% were seen once; the top ten hold approximately 4%. The chain is built from TRBV5-8 and TRBJ1-4, with TRBD1 identical over 10 bases. Sequencing was carried out using PBMCs or T cells enriched from blood (not recorded which). The clonotype was recovered from a woman in her late teens or twenties with acute COVID-19. The CDR3 sequence: CASSIPGQGTTNEKLFF. In nucleotides, the CDR3 is TGTGCCAGCAGTATCCCGGGACAGGGGACAACTAATGAAAAACTGTTTTTT.